Following are 3 T cell receptor beta chains from one sample sequenced in a study of monozygotic twins with inflammatory bowel disease. For each CDR3 protein, TCRdb gives one entry from its re-call of the 5' RACE reads, without DNA. Here the sample table reports about 440,000 distinct CDR3 sequences. The sample consisted of blood. These receptors were obtained from a human donor with ulcerative colitis or Crohn's disease, or a healthy co-twin of an affected twin (not recorded which).

The rearrangement joins TRBV7-3 to TRBJ2-3; TCRdb outputs TRBD1, but without DNA this stays unchecked. Germline CDR1 SGHTA, CDR2 FQGTGA. There are 13 residues in the CDR3. The CDR3 loop is CASSRGEEDTQYF. Complete variable domain (other parts from reference TRBV7-3 and TRBJ2-3): GAGVSQTPSNKVTEKGKYVELRCDPISGHTALYWYRQSLGQGPEFLIYFQGTGAADDSGLPNDRFFAVRPEGSVSTLKIQRTERGDSAVYLCASSRGEEDTQYFGPGTRLTVL.

The rearrangement uses TRBV3-1 and TRBJ1-2; the D call of TRBD1 rests on TCRdb alone, since no DNA is present to check it. Germline V gives CDR1 LGHDT, CDR2 YNNKEL (reference sequence). The CDR3 length is 14 residues. CDR3 amino acids: CASSQIRGNYGYTF.

The CDR3 here is CASSLDRGSYEQYF. The rearrangement joins TRBV7-2 to TRBJ2-7. The CDR3 has 14 amino acids. Looked up from germline, CDR1 is SGHTA and CDR2 is FQGNSA.